The 9 T cell receptor beta chains below come from one sample, sequenced in a study of blood T cell repertoires in COVID-19. Data came from immunoSEQ multiplex PCR; TCRdb stores just in-frame clones and leaves some out. This sample carries about 81,000 clones, 91% of them seen once, and the ten largest clones take 1.9%. The sample consisted of peripheral blood. These receptor sequences come from a woman aged 45-65 years in a cohort sampled during active COVID-19.

This chain connects TRBV7-3 to TRBJ2-5; D might be TRBD2 (6 bases). The germline V and J ends were trimmed by 2 bases and 2 bases, with 12 bases remaining between them. Germline V lookup: CDR1 SGHTA, CDR2 FQGTGA. The CDR3 length is 15 residues. The CDR3 DNA reads as TGTGCCAGCAGCTTAGGTAGCGGTTCGCAAGAGACCCAGTACTTC. This encodes CASSLGSGSQETQYF.

This chain connects TRBV14 to TRBJ2-7; maybe TRBD2 (5 bases). Germline values: CDR1 SGHDN, CDR2 FVKESK. Trimming left V 1 base short and J 4 bases short, with 8 bases between. This CDR3 has 13 residues. Here the CDR3 DNA reads TGTGCCAGCAGCCAAGTTTCGGGGTACGAGCAGTACTTC. Its translation is CASSQVSGYEQYF.

The chain has TRBV10-3 and TRBJ2-3, with D perhaps matching TRBD1 (6 bases). V dropped 5 bases and J dropped 4 bases, with 13 bases sitting between them. This CDR3 is 14 amino acids long. The V gene's germline CDR1 is ENHRY and CDR2 SYGVKD. The CDR3 sequence is CAISRQVQADTQYF. CDR3 nucleotide sequence: TGTGCCATCAGTCGACAGGTTCAGGCAGATACGCAGTATTTT.

The chain carries TRBV10-1 and TRBJ1-1, with D unclear. CDR1 and CDR2 from the germline V gene are WNHNN and SYGVQD (reference sequence). V was cut by 0 bases and J by 6 bases, with 11 bases left in between. CDR3 length equals 14 residues. CDR3 sequence (DNA): TGCGCCAGCAGTGAGTCGAAGGCGGTCCCTGAAGCTTTCTTT. It yields the protein CASSESKAVPEAFF.

The J gene is TRBJ2-1, the V gene TRBV11-3; 7 bases are a match to TRBD1. The CDR3 is 12 amino acids. Per germline, CDR1 SGHNT and CDR2 YENEEA. The J segment lost 9 bases and the V segment lost 5 bases, leaving 4 bases of the junction unmatched. The chain's CDR3 is CASSPDRVEQFF. The CDR3 nucleotides read TGTGCCAGCAGCCCAGACAGGGTTGAGCAGTTCTTC.

This clone has only a few counts. V gene TRBV28 combines with J gene TRBJ1-1, with D perhaps matching TRBD1 (5 bases). Trimming shortened V by 3 bases and J by 4 bases, and 12 bases separated the two germline ends. The germline gives CDR1 MDHEN, CDR2 SYDVKM. The CDR3 totals 14 residues. The DNA of the CDR3 is TGTGCCAGCAGTTTGGATCGGGGGGTCACTGAAGCTTTCTTT. Protein product: CASSLDRGVTEAFF. The full variable domain, rest sourced from reference TRBV28 and TRBJ1-1, is DVKVTQSSRYLVKRTGEKVFLECVQDMDHENMFWYRQDPGLGLRLIYFSYDVKMKEKGDIPEGYSVSREKKERFSLILESASTNQTSMYLCASSLDRGVTEAFFGQGTRLTVV.

This clone was observed once. CDR3 bases: TGTGCCAGCTCACCAAGAGGAGGGACAGATACGCAGTATTTT. It specifies CASSPRGGTDTQYF. The chain has TRBV18 and TRBJ2-3; D perhaps matches TRBD2 (6 bases). Germline V gene data show CDR1 as KGHSH and CDR2 as LQKENI. Trimming took 2 bases from V and 3 from J, leaving 9 bases between them. This CDR3 is built from 14 residues.

The rearrangement joins TRBV20-1 to TRBJ1-5, with D maybe TRBD1 (5 bases). V was trimmed by 3 bases and J by 1 base, leaving 13 bases between them. CDR1 is DFQATT, CDR2 SNEGSKA, per germline (reference sequence). The CDR3 has 15 residues. This chain's CDR3 is CSASRWGDSNQPQHF. In DNA, the CDR3 is TGCAGTGCTAGTCGATGGGGGGACAGCAATCAGCCCCAGCATTTT.

CDR3 nucleotides: TGTGCCAGCAGGCCGGGACAGGGGTCAGATACGCAGTATTTT. Its translation: CASRPGQGSDTQYF. The V gene is TRBV6-5, the J gene TRBJ2-3; TRBD1 aligns across 10 bases. The germline V gene has CDR1 MNHEY and CDR2 SVGAGI. This CDR3 comprises 14 residues. Trimming took 6 bases from V and 4 from J; bases not matched to a gene: 4.